This TCR beta chain emerged from a study of early T cells in non-severe SARS-CoV-2 infection. Study details: Sequencing of bulk RNA from unsorted whole blood was done, without chain pairing. Whole-study results and caveats: VDJdb matching skewed toward anti-spike CD8 responses, missing private and CD4 specificities.

This clonotype was observed at least ten times. Antigen unknown. TCRdb redid the calling of the 5' RACE reads with MiXCR, one entry per CDR3 protein. The sample yields roughly 50,000 distinct CDR3 sequences, about 7.6% seen once. The ends were cut back, 4 bases at V and 1 base at J, with 15 bases in the middle. The CDR3 is made up of 16 amino acids. Germline CDR1 reads SEHNR; CDR2 reads FQNEAQ (reference sequence). The source is an adult who was a healthcare worker with PCR-confirmed SARS-CoV-2 infection or an uninfected control (not recorded which). The input for sequencing was whole blood, taken at baseline. The chain carries TRBV7-9 and TRBJ2-3; possible D gene TRBD1, 5 bases. CDR3 loop: CASSSARVGRTDTQYF. The CDR3 region has the DNA TGTGCCAGCAGCTCTGCCAGGGTAGGACGCACAGATACGCAGTATTTT.